Listed below are T cell receptor beta chains from one sample, sequenced in a study of blood T cell repertoires in COVID-19. TCRdb keeps only in-frame clones here, not all; method: immunoSEQ multiplex PCR. The sample lists approximately 120,000 clones; roughly 87% were seen once. Sample: peripheral blood. Every receptor here comes from a woman over 75 with acute or convalescent COVID-19. Both conserved end residues are part of each CDR3. A D gene is named only where the DNA matches it firmly. Size values are once, few and many counts, or a class for expanded clones, and some rows have none.

>NA|TRBV14|TRBJ2-1|TRBD2
TGTGCCAGCAGCCAAGATACTAGCGGGGGGACCTACAATGAGCAGTTCTTC
CASSQDTSGGTYNEQFF
>NA|TRBV5-4|TRBJ1-1|NA
TGTGCCAGCAGCCCTCACAGCCTGACCGGGGACACTGAAGCTTTCTTT
CASSPHSLTGDTEAFF
>NA|TRBV6-5|TRBJ1-2|NA
TGTGCCAGCACGGGCAGGGATGGCTACACCTTC
CASTGRDGYTF
>NA|TRBV2|TRBJ1-6|TRBD1
TGTGCCAGCAGTGAGAGGGGGCAGAATTCACCCCTCCACTTT
CASSERGQNSPLHF
>NA|TRBV28|TRBJ2-1|TRBD1
TGTGCCAGCAGTTTAAGACAGGGGGGACGCTACAATGAGCAGTTCTTC
CASSLRQGGRYNEQFF
>once|TRBV2|TRBJ1-1|TRBD1
TGTGCCAGCAGCCCAGGGGGCTGGGCTGAAGCTTTCTTT
CASSPGGWAEAFF
>NA|TRBV7-9|TRBJ1-1|NA
TGTGCCAGCAGCTTAGGGCCGGGGAACACTGAAGCTTTCTTT
CASSLGPGNTEAFF
>NA|TRBV2|TRBJ1-2|NA
TGTGCCAGCAGTCGGGGTCCGGATGGCTACACCTTC
CASSRGPDGYTF
>NA|TRBV6-5|TRBJ1-1|NA
TGTGCCAGCAGCTTGCGGGGGGGGAACACTGAAGCTTTCTTT
CASSLRGGNTEAFF
>NA|TRBV12-3/TRBV12-4|TRBJ1-2|NA
TGTGCCAGCAGTTTCACAGCCAACTATGGCTACACCTTC
CASSFTANYGYTF
>once|TRBV18|TRBJ1-3|TRBD1
TGTGCCAGCTCACCTCGGACAGGGTCTTCCTCTGGAAACACCATATATTTT
CASSPRTGSSSGNTIYF
>once|TRBV6-5|TRBJ1-2|NA
TGTGCCAGCAGCTCACCCAGGGCCTCTAACTATGGCTACACCTTC
CASSSPRASNYGYTF
>NA|TRBV7-8|TRBJ2-2|TRBD1
TGTGCCAGCTCGCCCGGGACAGCTCACACCGGGGAGCTGTTTTTT
CASSPGTAHTGELFF
>NA|TRBV19|TRBJ2-5|TRBD1
TGTGCCAGTAGTAGGGACAGGCACCAAGAGACCCAGTACTTC
CASSRDRHQETQYF
>NA|TRBV7-9|TRBJ2-3|TRBD1
TGTGCCAGCAGCCTATGGGACAGGCCGATGGATACGCAGTATTTT
CASSLWDRPMDTQYF
>NA|TRBV4-1|TRBJ1-1|NA
TGCGCCAGCAGCCAAGATTCCGGACGGGCGGAGGTGACTGAAGCTTTCTTT
CASSQDSGRAEVTEAFF
>NA|TRBV9|TRBJ2-7|TRBD1
TGTGCCAGCAGCCCAAGGGACAGCGGTTACTACGAGCAGTACTTC
CASSPRDSGYYEQYF
>NA|TRBV7-2|TRBJ2-5|TRBD2
TGTGCCAGCAGCTTCCAGCGCGGGGGGGGAGAGACCCAGTACTTC
CASSFQRGGGETQYF
>NA|TRBV7-9|TRBJ1-3|NA
TGTGCCAGCAGGCTGGAGACTACCTCTGGAAACACCATATATTTT
CASRLETTSGNTIYF
>NA|TRBV12-3/TRBV12-4|TRBJ1-1|NA
TGTGCCAGCAGTTTTAGGGGTCATGAAGCTTTCTTT
CASSFRGHEAFF